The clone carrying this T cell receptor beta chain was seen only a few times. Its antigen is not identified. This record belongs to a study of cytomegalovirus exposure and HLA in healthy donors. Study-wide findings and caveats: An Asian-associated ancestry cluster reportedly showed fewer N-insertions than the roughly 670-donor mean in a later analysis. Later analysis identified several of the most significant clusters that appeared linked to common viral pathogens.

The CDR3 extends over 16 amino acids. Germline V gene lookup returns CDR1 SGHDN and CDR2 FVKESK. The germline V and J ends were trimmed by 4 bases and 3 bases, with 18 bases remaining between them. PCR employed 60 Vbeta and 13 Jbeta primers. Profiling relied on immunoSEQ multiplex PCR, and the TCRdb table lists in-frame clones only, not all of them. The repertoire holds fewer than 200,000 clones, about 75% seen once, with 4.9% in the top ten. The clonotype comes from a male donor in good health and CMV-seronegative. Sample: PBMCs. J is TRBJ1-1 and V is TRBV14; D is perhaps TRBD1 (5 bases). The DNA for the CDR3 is TGTGCCAGCAGCCGCCGAGCGGGGGAGGCCTACACTGAAGCTTTCTTT. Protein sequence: CASSRRAGEAYTEAFF.